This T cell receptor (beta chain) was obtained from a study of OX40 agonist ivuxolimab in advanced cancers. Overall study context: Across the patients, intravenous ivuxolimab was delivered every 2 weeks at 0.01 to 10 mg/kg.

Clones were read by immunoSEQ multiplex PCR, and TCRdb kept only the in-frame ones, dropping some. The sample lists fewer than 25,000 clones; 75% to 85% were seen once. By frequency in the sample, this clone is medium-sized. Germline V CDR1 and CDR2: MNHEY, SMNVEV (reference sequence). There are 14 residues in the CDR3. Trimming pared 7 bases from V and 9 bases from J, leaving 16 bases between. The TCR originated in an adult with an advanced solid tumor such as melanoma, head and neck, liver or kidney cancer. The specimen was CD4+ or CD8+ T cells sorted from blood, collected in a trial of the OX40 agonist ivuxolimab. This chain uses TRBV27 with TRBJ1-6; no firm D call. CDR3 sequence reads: CASNSDGIFSPLHF. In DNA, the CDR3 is TGTGCCAGCAACTCGGATGGGATTTTTTCACCCCTCCACTTT.